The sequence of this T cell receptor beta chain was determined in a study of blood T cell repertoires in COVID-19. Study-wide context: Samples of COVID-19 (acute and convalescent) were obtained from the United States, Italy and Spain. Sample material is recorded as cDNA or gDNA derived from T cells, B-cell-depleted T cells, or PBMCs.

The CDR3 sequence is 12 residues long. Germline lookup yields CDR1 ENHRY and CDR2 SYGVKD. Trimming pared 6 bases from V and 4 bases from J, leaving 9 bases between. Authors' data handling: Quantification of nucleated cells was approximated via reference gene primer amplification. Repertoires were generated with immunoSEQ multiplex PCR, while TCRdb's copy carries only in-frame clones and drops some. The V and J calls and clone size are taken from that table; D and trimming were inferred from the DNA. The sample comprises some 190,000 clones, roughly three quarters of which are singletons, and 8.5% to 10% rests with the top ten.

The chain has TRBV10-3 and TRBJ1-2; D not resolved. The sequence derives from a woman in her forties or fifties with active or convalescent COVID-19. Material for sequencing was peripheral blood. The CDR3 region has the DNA TGTGCCATCAGGCGGGGAGTCTATGGCTACACCTTC. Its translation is CAIRRGVYGYTF.